This TCR beta chain was recorded in a study of cytomegalovirus exposure and HLA in healthy donors. Study-wide findings and caveats: Rare TCR sequences dominated, though some public TCRs recurred in many donors.

The germline CDR1 and CDR2 sequences are LGHNA and YNFKEQ. The length of the CDR3 is 12 residues. V lost 1 base, J lost 12 bases, and 10 bases lay in between. Of note for this clone: What it recognizes is unknown.

Separate from the approximately 670-subject first cohort, the roughly 120-subject validation cohort was the one that the donors belonged to. Using immunoSEQ multiplex PCR, the repertoire was profiled, and TCRdb retains in-frame clones only, with some absent. The sample carries 130,000 to 150,000 clones, approximately 90% recorded once. V and J are TRBV4-2 and TRBJ2-1; weak D call: TRBD2 (5 bases). The sequenced sample was PBMCs. This clonotype was obtained from a man between 18 and 29 years old in good health and CMV-seropositive. The CDR3 DNA reads TGTGCCAGCAGCCAAGCAACGGGGAGGCAGTTCTTC. Its protein product is CASSQATGRQFF.